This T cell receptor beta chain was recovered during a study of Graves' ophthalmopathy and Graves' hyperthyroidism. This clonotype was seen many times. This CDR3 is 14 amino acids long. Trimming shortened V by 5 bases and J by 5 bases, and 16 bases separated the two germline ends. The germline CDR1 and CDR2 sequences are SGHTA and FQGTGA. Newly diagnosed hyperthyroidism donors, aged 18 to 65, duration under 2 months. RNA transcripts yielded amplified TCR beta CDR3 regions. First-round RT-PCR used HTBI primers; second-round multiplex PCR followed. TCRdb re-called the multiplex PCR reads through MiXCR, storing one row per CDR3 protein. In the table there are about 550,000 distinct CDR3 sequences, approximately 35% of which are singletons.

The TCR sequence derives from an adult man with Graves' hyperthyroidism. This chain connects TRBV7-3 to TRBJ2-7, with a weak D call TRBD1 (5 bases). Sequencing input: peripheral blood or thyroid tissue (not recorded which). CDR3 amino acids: CASSVDRYSHEQYF. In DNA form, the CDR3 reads TGTGCCAGCAGCGTCGACAGATATAGTCACGAGCAGTACTTC.